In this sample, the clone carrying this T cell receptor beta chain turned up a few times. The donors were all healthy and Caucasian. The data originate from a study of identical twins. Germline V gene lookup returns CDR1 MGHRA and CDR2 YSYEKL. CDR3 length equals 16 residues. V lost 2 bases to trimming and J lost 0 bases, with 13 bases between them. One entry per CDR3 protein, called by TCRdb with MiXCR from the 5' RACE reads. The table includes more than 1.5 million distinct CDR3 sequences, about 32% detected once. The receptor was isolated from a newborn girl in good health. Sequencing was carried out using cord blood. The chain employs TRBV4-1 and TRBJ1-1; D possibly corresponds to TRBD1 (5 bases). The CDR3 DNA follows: TGCGCCAGCAGCCAACTACGGGGGTACTTGAACACTGAAGCTTTCTTT. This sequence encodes CASSQLRGYLNTEAFF.